This T cell receptor beta chain was identified in a study of blood T cell repertoires in COVID-19. Study-wide context: Acute-phase and convalescent COVID-19 samples originated in the United States, Italy and Spain.

Germline CDR1 MNHEY, CDR2 SMNVEV (reference sequence). The CDR3 sequence is 16 residues long. V dropped 8 bases and J dropped 1 base, with 18 bases sitting between them. TCRdb's table, derived via immunoSEQ multiplex PCR, lists solely in-frame clones and lacks some. Of about 270,000 clones in the sample, 85% to 95% are singletons; the top ten hold approximately 2.9%. Participants were aged about 18 to 100 years from approximately 24 US areas. This chain connects TRBV27 to TRBJ1-5; perhaps TRBD1 as D (6 bases). The sample comprised PBMCs or T cells enriched from blood (not recorded which). This sequence was found in a man aged 40-49 years who had been exposed to COVID-19. CDR3 residues: CASATTGGRSNQPQHF. The CDR3 nucleotides are TGTGCCAGCGCCACTACGGGGGGCCGGAGCAATCAGCCCCAGCATTTT.